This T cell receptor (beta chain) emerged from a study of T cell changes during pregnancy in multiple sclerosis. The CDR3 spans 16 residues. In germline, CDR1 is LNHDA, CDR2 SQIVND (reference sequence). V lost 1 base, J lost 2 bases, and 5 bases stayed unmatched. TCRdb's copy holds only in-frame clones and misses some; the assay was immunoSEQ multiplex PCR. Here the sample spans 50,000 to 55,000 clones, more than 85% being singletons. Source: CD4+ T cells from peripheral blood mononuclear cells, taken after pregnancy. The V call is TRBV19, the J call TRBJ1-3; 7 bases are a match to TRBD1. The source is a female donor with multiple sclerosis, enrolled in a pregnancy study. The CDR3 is CASSIASRGPGNTIYF. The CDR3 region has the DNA TGTGCCAGTAGTATAGCGTCGAGGGGGCCTGGAAACACCATATATTTT.